These 25 T cell receptor beta chains were sequenced from one sample in a study of T cells in Graves' hyperthyroidism and ophthalmopathy. Researchers amplified the TCR beta CDR3 regions from RNA transcripts. HTBI primers drove first-round RT-PCR of the TCR CDR3. TCRdb reanalysed the multiplex PCR reads using MiXCR and keeps one entry per CDR3 protein. Among 300,000 to 350,000 distinct CDR3 sequences listed, 21% were seen once. The source material was blood. These receptors all come from a woman between 45 and 60 years old with Graves' hyperthyroidism.

This rearrangement joins TRBV29-1 to TRBJ2-1; 11 bases are a match to TRBD2. V lost 0 bases, J lost 5 bases, and 3 bases stayed unmatched. CDR1 is SQVTM, CDR2 ANQGSEA, per germline. The CDR3 runs to 15 residues. As DNA, the CDR3 is TGCAGCGTTGAAGATCCACTAGCGGGGGACAATGAGCAGTTCTTC. This encodes CSVEDPLAGDNEQFF.

This clonotype was counted at least ten times. This chain links TRBV3-1 with TRBJ2-2; tentatively, D is TRBD1 (5 bases). Germline CDR1 and CDR2: LGHDT and YNNKEL (reference sequence). The CDR3 covers 14 residues. Trimming stripped 5 bases from V and 4 bases from J, with 11 bases between. The CDR3 nucleotides read TGTGCCAGCAGCGCCGGACAAATCACCGGGGAGCTGTTTTTT. Residues: CASSAGQITGELFF.

This clonotype appeared a few times. The chain uses TRBV5-8 and TRBJ2-3; 14 nucleotides align to TRBD2. Germline V gene data show CDR1 as SGHTS and CDR2 as YDEGEE. The J segment lost 3 bases and the V segment lost 2 bases, leaving 5 bases of the junction unmatched. The CDR3 runs to 17 residues. The DNA of the CDR3 is TGTGCCAGCAGCTTCCGGGGACTAGCGGGAGTAACAGATACGCAGTATTTT. Its protein product is CASSFRGLAGVTDTQYF.

The chain links TRBV28 to TRBJ2-5; tentatively, D is TRBD2 (8 bases). The ends were cut back, 2 bases at V and 3 bases at J, with 16 bases in the middle. Germline-derived CDR1 and CDR2 are MDHEN and SYDVKM. The CDR3 runs 16 residues. CDR3 protein: CASSLDLAGTEETQYF. As DNA, the CDR3 is TGTGCCAGCAGTTTAGATTTAGCGGGGACAGAAGAGACCCAGTACTTC.

The CDR3 DNA sequence: TGTGCCAGCAGTCGGACAGGGGGTACGCAGTATTTT. The encoded protein is CASSRTGGTQYF. The rearrangement joins TRBV27 to TRBJ2-3; 10 nucleotides agree with TRBD1. J lost 8 bases, V lost 5 bases, and 1 base had no gene match. This CDR3 is 12 amino acids long. Per the germline V gene, CDR1 is MNHEY and CDR2 is SMNVEV (reference sequence).

This clonotype has a handful of counts. The chain couples TRBV6-1 to TRBJ1-1; no clear D. This CDR3 comprises 14 residues. Germline assignment: CDR1 MNHNS and CDR2 SASEGT. The V end lost 4 bases, the J end lost 0 bases, and 9 bases lay between the germline ends. Here the CDR3 DNA reads TGTGCCAGCAGTGTCGGCAGTTTGAACACTGAAGCTTTCTTT. Translated: CASSVGSLNTEAFF.

This clonotype has a count of ten or more. The chain carries TRBV5-1 and TRBJ2-7; unclear D gene. The CDR3 has 13 amino acids. Trimming removed 3 bases at V and 4 bases at J, with 11 bases between. Germline V gene data show CDR1 as SGHRS and CDR2 as YFSETQ. The CDR3 DNA reads TGCGCCAGCAGCTGGTCGAACAAGTACGAGCAGTACTTC. This gives the protein CASSWSNKYEQYF.

Of note for this clonotype: A much larger clone differs from this one at a single base, so this may be a read error. The rearrangement uses TRBV2 and TRBJ2-5; D is perhaps TRBD2 (6 bases). V was trimmed by 6 bases and J by 2 bases, leaving 10 bases between them. Germline V gene sequence: CDR1 SNHLY, CDR2 FYNNEI. The CDR3 extends over 13 amino acids. CDR3 nucleotides: TGTGCCAGCAGGCGGGACTTACAAGAGACCCAGTACTTC. This sequence encodes CASRRDLQETQYF.

This clonotype was observed many times. The chain recombines TRBV18 with TRBJ2-1; the D is unclear. Trimming removed 2 bases at V and 6 bases at J, with 14 bases between. This CDR3 has 15 amino acids. In germline, CDR1 is KGHSH, CDR2 LQKENI. CDR3 loop: CASSPSSSIRNEQFF. DNA of the CDR3: TGTGCCAGCTCACCATCAAGCTCAATACGCAATGAGCAGTTCTTC.

The chain joins TRBV4-2 to TRBJ2-3, with 8 nucleotides matching TRBD2. The V gene end was trimmed by 0 bases and the J gene end by 0 bases; junction bases not matched to a gene: 11. The CDR3 totals 19 residues. In germline, CDR1 is LGHNA, CDR2 YNFKEQ. The CDR3 DNA is TGTGCCAGCAGCCAAGATTTCGAGCGGGAGTTCCTTAGCACAGATACGCAGTATTTT. It translates to CASSQDFEREFLSTDTQYF.

This clonotype was seen repeatedly, ten times or more. The chain combines TRBV28 with TRBJ1-1; D perhaps matches TRBD1 (6 bases). The V gene's germline CDR1 is MDHEN and CDR2 SYDVKM. Trimming stripped 10 bases from V and 9 bases from J, with 18 bases between. The CDR3 consists of 12 residues. The CDR3: CAIKGEGGKAFF. The CDR3 DNA reads as TGTGCCATCAAAGGCGAGGGGGGGAAAGCTTTCTTT.

The rearrangement uses TRBV3-1 and TRBJ1-3; D gene uncertain. This CDR3 contains 16 residues. Germline-derived CDR1 and CDR2 are LGHDT and YNNKEL (reference sequence). V was pared by 0 bases and J by 0 bases, with 9 bases between. CDR3 nucleotides: TGTGCCAGCAGCCAAGATTTTGCCATCTCTGGAAACACCATATATTTT. It translates to CASSQDFAISGNTIYF.

CDR3 nucleotides: TGTGCCAGCAGCGGCGATACGTGGGCAAGCTATGGCTACACCTTC. It yields the protein CASSGDTWASYGYTF. The chain is built from TRBV9 and TRBJ1-2, with no clear D. This CDR3 has 15 amino acids. CDR1 is SGDLS, CDR2 YYNGEE, per germline. Trimming stripped 3 bases from V and 4 bases from J, with 16 bases between.

CDR3 loop: CAISETGTSAGANVLTF. The CDR3 region has the DNA TGTGCCATCAGTGAGACCGGGACTAGCGCTGGGGCCAACGTCCTGACTTTC. The rearrangement links TRBV10-3 to TRBJ2-6, with TRBD2 identical over 10 bases. The ends lost 2 bases at V and 2 bases at J; junction bases unmatched: 3. CDR3 length equals 17 residues. Germline CDR1 ENHRY, CDR2 SYGVKD.

The chain recombines TRBV20-1 with TRBJ2-1; D is unresolved. Between the trimmed V and J ends, which lost 1 base and 0 bases, there was a span of 7 bases. The CDR3 consists of 14 residues. Germline values: CDR1 DFQATT, CDR2 SNEGSKA (reference sequence). CDR3 DNA sequence: TGCAGTGCTAGAGCTCCTGCCTCCTACAATGAGCAGTTCTTC. Its protein is CSARAPASYNEQFF.

This rearrangement joins TRBV5-1 to TRBJ2-1; TRBD2 is a possible D gene (6 bases). V was trimmed by 2 bases and J by 2 bases, leaving 14 bases between them. CDR1 and CDR2 from the germline V gene are SGHRS and YFSETQ. The CDR3 totals 16 residues. CDR3 residues: CASSFGAGSAYNEQFF. The DNA for the CDR3 is TGCGCCAGCAGCTTCGGTGCGGGGTCAGCCTACAATGAGCAGTTCTTC. The full variable domain, rest sourced from reference TRBV5-1 and TRBJ2-1, is KAGVTQTPRYLIKTRGQQVTLSCSPISGHRSVSWYQQTPGQGLQFLFEYFSETQRNKGNFPGRFSGRQFSNSRSEMNVSTLELGDSALYLCASSFGAGSAYNEQFFGPGTRLTVL.

The chain uses TRBV20-1 and TRBJ1-1; 9 bases fit TRBD1. The CDR3 contains 12 residues. After removal of 5 bases from V and 10 bases from J, the junction contained 8 bases not matched to a gene. Germline CDR1 and CDR2: DFQATT and SNEGSKA (reference sequence). CDR3 nucleotide sequence: TGCAGTGCTTCCGGGACAGGGTTCTCAGCTTTCTTT. Its translation is CSASGTGFSAFF.

A remark on this clonotype: The germline gene is not matched at one end of the junction; a read error may be the cause. This rearrangement joins TRBV28 to TRBJ2-1; D might be TRBD1 or TRBD2, each matching 5 bases. Germline V gene sequence: CDR1 MDHEN, CDR2 SYDVKM. This CDR3 is built from 14 residues. The CDR3 sequence: CTSSPLGRTNEQFF. CDR3 DNA: TGTACCAGCAGCCCCTTGGGACGTACCAATGAGCAGTTCTTC.

This clonotype showed up many times. The chain is built from TRBV5-1 and TRBJ1-1; 8 bases are a match to TRBD1. Germline loops: CDR1 SGHRS, CDR2 YFSETQ. This CDR3 comprises 12 residues. V shed 7 bases, J shed 6 bases, and the junction held 5 bases outside the gene matches. CDR3 sequence: CASGTGGPEAFF. As DNA, the CDR3 is TGCGCCAGCGGGACAGGCGGTCCTGAAGCTTTCTTT.

This clonotype has ten or more counts. The V and J genes are TRBV28 and TRBJ2-7; D gene ambiguous. Trimming left V 3 bases short and J 6 bases short, with 9 bases between. This CDR3 is 12 amino acids long. The germline V gene encodes CDR1 MDHEN and CDR2 SYDVKM. Written as DNA, the CDR3 is TGTGCCAGCAGTTTTGGCGGCCTCGAGCAGTACTTC. It encodes CASSFGGLEQYF.

The chain uses TRBV9 and TRBJ2-1; 14 bases are shared with TRBD2. V shed 1 base, J shed 0 bases, and the junction held 6 bases outside the gene matches. The CDR3 runs to 19 residues. Germline CDR1 is SGDLS and CDR2 is YYNGEE. The CDR3 here is CASSVSGLAGVSSYNEQFF. The DNA for the CDR3 is TGTGCCAGCAGCGTATCGGGACTAGCGGGAGTAAGCTCCTACAATGAGCAGTTCTTC.

Points on this clonotype: Germline is not matched at one junction end, which may reflect a read error. This chain connects TRBV12-3 or TRBV12-4 to TRBJ2-7, with TRBD2 matching 8 bases. The CDR3 spans 14 residues. The CDR3: CASSLRAGDLERYF. The CDR3 DNA follows: TGTGCCAGCAGTTTAAGAGCGGGAGACCTCGAGCGGTACTTC.

This clonotype was counted between two and nine times. V is TRBV19 and J is TRBJ1-2; TRBD1 aligns across 7 bases. J lost 3 bases, V lost 5 bases, and 9 bases had no gene match. The CDR3 is made up of 15 amino acids. Germline V lookup: CDR1 LNHDA, CDR2 SQIVND (reference sequence). CDR3: CASSVRDSLYYGYTF. CDR3 nucleotide sequence: TGTGCCAGTAGTGTCCGGGACAGCCTTTACTATGGCTACACCTTC.

This chain uses TRBV10-1 with TRBJ2-1; TRBD2 matches at 13 bases. From germline, CDR1 is WNHNN and CDR2 SYGVQD (reference sequence). This CDR3 has 15 amino acids. V was pared by 6 bases and J by 9 bases, with 8 bases of the junction left unmatched. The CDR3 sequence is CASRSGTSGNSEQFF. CDR3 DNA: TGCGCCAGCAGATCCGGGACTAGCGGGAATTCTGAGCAGTTCTTC.

V is TRBV2 and J is TRBJ2-1; 8 bases line up with TRBD1. Unmatched junction bases numbered 8, after V lost 9 bases and J lost 1 base. The CDR3 spans 15 residues. CDR1 is SNHLY, CDR2 FYNNEI, per germline. In DNA form, the CDR3 reads TGTGCCAGAGAAACTACAGGGGGGTCCTACAATGAGCAGTTCTTC. This gives the protein CARETTGGSYNEQFF.